One sample yielded the 6 T cell receptor beta chains listed below, sequenced in a study of PD-1 blockade in classical Hodgkin lymphoma. TCRdb's table, derived via immunoSEQ multiplex PCR, lists solely in-frame clones and lacks some. The table records under 130,000 clones, over 85% of them present only once. The sample's time point: cycle 4 day 1 (C4D1), after around six weeks of nivolumab. Exposure to brentuximab vedotin varied, and each patient had relapsed following autologous stem cell transplantation. The source material was peripheral blood mononuclear cells (PBMCs), sampled before the fourth cycle of nivolumab. These TCRs come from a human donor with classical Hodgkin lymphoma.

The chain is built from TRBV6-6 and TRBJ1-5, with D maybe TRBD1 (6 bases). Germline V CDR1 and CDR2: MNHNY, SVGAGI (reference sequence). The CDR3 totals 14 residues. V was pared by 5 bases and J by 5 bases, with 13 bases between. The CDR3: CASSIQGADQPQHF. CDR3 bases: TGTGCCAGCAGTATACAGGGTGCGGATCAGCCCCAGCATTTT.

The rearrangement links TRBV18 to TRBJ2-1, with 10 bases matching TRBD2. The trim removed 5 bases at V and 3 bases at J, leaving 13 bases unmatched. The CDR3 consists of 18 residues. Germline CDR1 reads KGHSH; CDR2 reads LQKENI. The CDR3 protein is CASSTLAGGLANYNEQFF. CDR3 DNA: TGTGCCAGCTCAACATTAGCGGGAGGACTCGCAAACTACAATGAGCAGTTCTTC. Full variable domain (remainder filled in from reference TRBV18 and TRBJ2-1): NAGVMQNPRHLVRRRGQEARLRCSPMKGHSHVYWYRQLPEEGLKFMVYLQKENIIDESGMPKERFSAEFPKEGPSILRIQQVVRGDSAAYFCASSTLAGGLANYNEQFFGPGTRLTVL.

The chain couples TRBV5-1 to TRBJ2-7; 7 nucleotides match TRBD2. J gave up 2 bases and V 0 bases, and 5 bases lay outside the gene matches. Germline V gene sequence: CDR1 SGHRS, CDR2 YFSETQ. This CDR3 has 15 amino acids. The CDR3 coding sequence is TGCGCCAGCAGCTTGGAAGGACTAGTCCCCTACGAGCAGTACTTC. This gives the protein CASSLEGLVPYEQYF. Variable domain in full (rest from reference TRBV5-1 and TRBJ2-7): KAGVTQTPRYLIKTRGQQVTLSCSPISGHRSVSWYQQTPGQGLQFLFEYFSETQRNKGNFPGRFSGRQFSNSRSEMNVSTLELGDSALYLCASSLEGLVPYEQYFGPGTRLTVT.

V usage is TRBV18 and J usage is TRBJ2-1, with a tentative D call TRBD1 (6 bases). From germline, CDR1 is KGHSH and CDR2 LQKENI. This CDR3 is built from 16 residues. The V end lost 0 bases, the J end lost 2 bases, and 11 bases lay between the germline ends. CDR3 amino acids: CASSPPIRGPYNEQFF. The CDR3 nucleotides are TGTGCCAGCTCACCACCCATCAGGGGTCCCTACAATGAGCAGTTCTTC.

J is TRBJ1-5 and V is TRBV10-1; the D is unclear. The germline V and J ends were trimmed by 0 bases and 7 bases, with 4 bases remaining between them. There are 12 residues in the CDR3. Germline V CDR1 and CDR2: WNHNN, SYGVQD (reference sequence). In DNA, the CDR3 is TGCGCCAGCAGTGAGTCGAGACAGCCCCAGCATTTT. Protein product: CASSESRQPQHF.

This clone was recorded once. The rearrangement uses TRBV28 and TRBJ1-2, with D hard to call. Germline V gene lookup returns CDR1 MDHEN and CDR2 SYDVKM. The CDR3 totals 10 residues. CDR3 DNA: TGTGCGACATACCTCTATGGCTACACCTTC. Its translation is CATYLYGYTF.